This T cell receptor (beta chain) derives from a study of blood T cell repertoires in COVID-19. Overall study context: Samples of COVID-19 (acute and convalescent) were obtained from the United States, Italy and Spain. T cells, B-cell-depleted T cells, or PBMCs supplied cDNA or gDNA.

The V gene's germline CDR1 is SGHNT and CDR2 YYREEE (reference sequence). The CDR3 extends over 18 amino acids. Unmatched junction bases numbered 14, after V lost 4 bases and J lost 2 bases. Authors' methods: Reference gene primers were amplified, and this amplification served to estimate nucleated cell counts. This table comes from immunoSEQ multiplex PCR, and its TCRdb copy is limited to in-frame clones, with some not included. V and J calls and clone size follow that table, whereas D and trimming were derived from the DNA. The profile covers over 300,000 clones, with roughly 88% appearing a single time and under 2% taken by the ten largest.

J is TRBJ2-3 and V is TRBV5-4; TRBD2 matches 9 bases. This receptor was identified in a woman aged 45-65 years with acute or convalescent COVID-19. Sequencing was performed on peripheral blood. The CDR3 sequence is CASSLDAWASGDTDTQYF. CDR3 bases: TGTGCCAGCAGCCTCGACGCGTGGGCTAGCGGGGACACAGATACGCAGTATTTT.